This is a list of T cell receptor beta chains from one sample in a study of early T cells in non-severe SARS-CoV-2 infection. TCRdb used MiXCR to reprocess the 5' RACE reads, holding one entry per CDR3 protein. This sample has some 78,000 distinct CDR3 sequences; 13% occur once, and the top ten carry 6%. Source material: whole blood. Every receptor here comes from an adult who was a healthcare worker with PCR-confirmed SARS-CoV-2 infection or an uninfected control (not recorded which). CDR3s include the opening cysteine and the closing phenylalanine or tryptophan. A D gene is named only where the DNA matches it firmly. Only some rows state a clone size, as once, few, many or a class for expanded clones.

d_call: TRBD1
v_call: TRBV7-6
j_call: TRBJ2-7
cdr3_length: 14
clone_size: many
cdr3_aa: CASSSRGSSYEQYF
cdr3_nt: TGTGCCAGCAGCTCCAGGGGGTCTTCGTACGAGCAGTACTTC

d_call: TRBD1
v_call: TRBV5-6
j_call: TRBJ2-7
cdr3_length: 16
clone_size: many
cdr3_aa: CASSPRQGANPYEQYF
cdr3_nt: TGTGCCAGCAGCCCCCGACAGGGGGCCAATCCCTACGAGCAGTACTTC

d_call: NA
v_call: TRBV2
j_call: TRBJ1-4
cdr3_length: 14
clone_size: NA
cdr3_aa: CASSAQGLNEKLFF
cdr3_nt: TGTGCCAGCAGTGCGCAGGGACTTAATGAAAAACTGTTTTTT

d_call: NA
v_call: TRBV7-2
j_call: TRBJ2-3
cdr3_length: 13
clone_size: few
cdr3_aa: CASSSYITDTQYF
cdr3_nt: TGTGCCAGCAGCTCCTACATCACAGATACGCAGTATTTT

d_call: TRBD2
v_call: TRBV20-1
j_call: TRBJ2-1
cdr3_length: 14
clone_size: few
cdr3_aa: CSALAGGPKNEQFF
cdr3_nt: TGCAGTGCGTTAGCGGGAGGGCCGAAAAATGAGCAGTTCTTC

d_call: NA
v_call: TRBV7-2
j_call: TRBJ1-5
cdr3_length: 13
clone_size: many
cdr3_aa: CASSFQPHQPQHF
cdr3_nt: TGTGCCAGCAGCTTTCAGCCCCATCAGCCCCAGCATTTT

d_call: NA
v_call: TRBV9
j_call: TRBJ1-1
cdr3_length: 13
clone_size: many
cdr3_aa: CASSVGPGTEAFF
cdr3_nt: TGTGCCAGCAGCGTAGGACCTGGCACTGAAGCTTTCTTT

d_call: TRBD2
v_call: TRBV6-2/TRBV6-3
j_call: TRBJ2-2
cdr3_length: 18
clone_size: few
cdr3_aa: CASSHRPGLAGAVGELFF
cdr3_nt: TGTGCCAGCAGCCATCGTCCGGGACTAGCGGGAGCGGTCGGGGAGCTGTTTTTT

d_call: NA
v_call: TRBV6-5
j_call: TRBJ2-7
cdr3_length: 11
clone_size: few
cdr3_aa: CASTHGGAQYF
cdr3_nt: TGTGCCAGCACCCACGGAGGGGCACAGTACTTC

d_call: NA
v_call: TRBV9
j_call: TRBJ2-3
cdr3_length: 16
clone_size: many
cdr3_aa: CASSFTGSVPTDTQYF
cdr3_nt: TGTGCCAGCAGCTTCACCGGGTCCGTTCCCACAGATACGCAGTATTTT

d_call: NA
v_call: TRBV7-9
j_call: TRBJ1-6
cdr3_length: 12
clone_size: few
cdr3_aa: CASSLWNSPLHF
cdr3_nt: TGTGCCAGCAGCTTATGGAATTCACCCCTCCACTTT

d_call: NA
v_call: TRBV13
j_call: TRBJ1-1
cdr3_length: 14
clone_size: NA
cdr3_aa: CASSLGDHGTEAFF
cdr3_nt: TGTGCCAGCAGCTTAGGGGATCACGGCACTGAAGCTTTCTTT

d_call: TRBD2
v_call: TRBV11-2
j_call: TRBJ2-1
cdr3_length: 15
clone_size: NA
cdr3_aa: CASSLEAGIYNEQFF
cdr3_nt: TGTGCCAGCAGCTTAGAAGCGGGAATCTACAATGAGCAGTTCTTC

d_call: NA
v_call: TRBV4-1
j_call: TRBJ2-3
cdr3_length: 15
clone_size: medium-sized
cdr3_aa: CASRAVMRNPDTQYF
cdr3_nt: TGCGCCAGCAGGGCTGTCATGAGAAATCCAGATACGCAGTATTTT

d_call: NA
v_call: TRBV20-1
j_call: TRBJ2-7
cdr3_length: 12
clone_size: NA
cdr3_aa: CSATRAANEQYF
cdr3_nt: TGCAGTGCCACCCGGGCCGCTAACGAGCAGTACTTC

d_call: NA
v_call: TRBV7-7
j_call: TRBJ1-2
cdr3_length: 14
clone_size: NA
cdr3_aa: CASSQWQGNYGYTF
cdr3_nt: TGTGCCAGCAGCCAGTGGCAGGGAAACTATGGCTACACCTTC

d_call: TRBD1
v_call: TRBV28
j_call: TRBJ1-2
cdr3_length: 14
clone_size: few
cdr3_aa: CASSLAQTGNGYTF
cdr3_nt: TGTGCCAGCAGTTTAGCCCAGACAGGGAATGGCTACACCTTC

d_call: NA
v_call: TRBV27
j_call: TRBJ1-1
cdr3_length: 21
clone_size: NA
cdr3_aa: CASSSPLPRGSLRGIGTEAFF
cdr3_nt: TGTGCCAGCAGTTCGCCACTACCAAGGGGCAGCTTAAGGGGAATTGGCACTGAAGCTTTCTTT

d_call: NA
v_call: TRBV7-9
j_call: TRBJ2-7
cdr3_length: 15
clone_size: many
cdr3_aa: CASSLSTGRPYEQYF
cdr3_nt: TGTGCCAGCAGCTTATCAACCGGTCGCCCATACGAGCAGTACTTC

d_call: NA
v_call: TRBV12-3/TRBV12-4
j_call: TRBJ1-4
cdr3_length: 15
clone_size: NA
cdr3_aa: CASSPGRVFNEKLFF
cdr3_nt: TGTGCCAGCAGTCCGGGGCGAGTGTTTAATGAAAAACTGTTTTTT

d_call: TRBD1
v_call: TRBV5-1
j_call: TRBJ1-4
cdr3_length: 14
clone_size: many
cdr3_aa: CASSWQGANEKLFF
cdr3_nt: TGCGCCAGCAGCTGGCAGGGGGCGAATGAAAAACTGTTTTTT

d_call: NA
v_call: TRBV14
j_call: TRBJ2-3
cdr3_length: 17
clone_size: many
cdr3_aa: CASSQDSWAFATDTQYF
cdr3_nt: TGTGCCAGCAGCCAAGATAGTTGGGCCTTCGCCACAGATACGCAGTATTTT